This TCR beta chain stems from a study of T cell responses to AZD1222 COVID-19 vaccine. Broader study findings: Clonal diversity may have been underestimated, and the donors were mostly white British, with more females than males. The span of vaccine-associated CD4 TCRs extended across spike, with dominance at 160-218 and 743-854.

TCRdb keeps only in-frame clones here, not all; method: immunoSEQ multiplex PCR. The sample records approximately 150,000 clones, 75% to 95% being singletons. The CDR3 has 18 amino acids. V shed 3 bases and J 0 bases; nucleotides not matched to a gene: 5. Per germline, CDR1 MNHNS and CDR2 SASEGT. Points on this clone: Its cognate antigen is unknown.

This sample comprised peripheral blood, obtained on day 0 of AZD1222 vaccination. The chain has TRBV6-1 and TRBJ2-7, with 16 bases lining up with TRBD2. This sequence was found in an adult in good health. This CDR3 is CASSDLGLAGGPSYEQYF. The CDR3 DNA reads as TGTGCCAGCAGTGATTTGGGACTAGCGGGGGGGCCCTCCTACGAGCAGTACTTC.